This is a list of T cell receptor beta chains from one sample in a study of OX40 agonist ivuxolimab in advanced cancers. Some clones are missing from TCRdb's copy, which holds only in-frame ones; the method was immunoSEQ multiplex PCR. Here the sample spans roughly 50,000 clones, more than 75% being singletons. The sample in question was CD4+ or CD8+ T cells sorted from blood, obtained in a trial of the OX40 agonist ivuxolimab. The receptor set was obtained from an adult with an advanced solid tumor such as melanoma, head and neck, liver or kidney cancer. CDR3s include the opening cysteine and the closing phenylalanine or tryptophan. Fields, in order: J gene, D gene, V gene, clone size, CDR3 protein, CDR3 DNA. A D gene is named only where the DNA matches it firmly. Clone size is stated in some rows and not others, as once, few, many or a class when expanded.

TRBJ2-7 . TRBV5-1 once CASSATQGPTKTYEQYF TGCGCCAGCAGCGCAACCCAAGGACCTACGAAAACCTACGAGCAGTACTTC
TRBJ1-5 TRBD1 TRBV29-1 . CSVSRGGEGQPQHF TGCAGCGTGAGTCGAGGGGGCGAGGGTCAGCCCCAGCATTTT
TRBJ1-1 . TRBV11-1 . CASSLRPGTEAFF TGTGCCAGCAGCTTGCGACCCGGCACTGAAGCTTTCTTT
TRBJ2-2 . TRBV5-1 few CASSLDRVHTGELFF TGCGCCAGCAGCTTGGACAGAGTCCACACCGGGGAGCTGTTTTTT
TRBJ2-5 TRBD2 TRBV7-2 . CASSVGLAGKETQYF TGTGCCAGCAGCGTAGGACTAGCGGGAAAAGAGACCCAGTACTTC
TRBJ2-2 . TRBV14 . CASSQYGINTGELFF TGTGCCAGCAGCCAGTACGGGATTAACACCGGGGAGCTGTTTTTT
TRBJ2-3 TRBD2 TRBV9 few CASSKTSGAHHTSTDTQYF TGTGCCAGCAGTAAGACTAGCGGGGCTCACCACACTAGCACAGATACGCAGTATTTT
TRBJ1-3 TRBD1 TRBV18 once CASSWGQGSSGNTIYF TGTGCCAGCTCATGGGGACAGGGGAGCTCTGGAAACACCATATATTTT
TRBJ2-7 TRBD2 TRBV7-2 . CASSPVAGDDEQYF TGTGCCAGCAGCCCCGTAGCGGGAGACGACGAGCAGTACTTC
TRBJ2-5 . TRBV18 few CASSLSTGFKETQYF TGTGCCAGCTCACTTTCTACAGGGTTTAAAGAGACCCAGTACTTC
TRBJ2-1 TRBD2 TRBV10-3 . CAISPKVEAGNEQFF TGTGCCATCAGTCCGAAAGTCGAAGCGGGGAATGAGCAGTTCTTC
TRBJ2-1 . TRBV30 . CAGLLLRSSYNEQFF TGTGCCGGACTCTTGCTGCGGAGCTCCTACAATGAGCAGTTCTTC
TRBJ2-1 TRBD2 TRBV7-2 . CASSPGLGNNEQFF TGTGCCAGCAGCCCGGGACTAGGGAACAATGAGCAGTTCTTC
TRBJ1-1 . TRBV5-1 . CASSQGHSNTEAFF TGCGCCAGCAGCCAGGGACATTCGAACACTGAAGCTTTCTTT
TRBJ2-3 TRBD2 TRBV6-6 . CASSYSGTRGKDTQYF TGTGCCAGCAGTTACTCGGGGACTAGGGGAAAGGATACGCAGTATTTT
TRBJ2-1 . TRBV18 . CASSPRIRGTNNNEQFF TGTGCCAGCTCACCACGGATTAGGGGGACCAATAACAATGAGCAGTTCTTC
TRBJ2-3 . TRBV9 . CASSVGGRSGGNTQYF TGTGCCAGCAGCGTAGGAGGGAGGTCCGGAGGTAATACGCAGTATTTT
TRBJ2-7 . TRBV15 . CATSREGGATYEQYF TGTGCCACCAGCAGAGAGGGGGGGGCCACCTACGAGCAGTACTTC
TRBJ2-7 TRBD2 TRBV6-1 . CATGTSGLYEQYF TGTGCCACAGGGACTAGCGGGCTCTACGAGCAGTACTTC
TRBJ1-5 TRBD1 TRBV5-5 . CASSLTGGNQPQHF TGTGCCAGCAGCCTGACAGGGGGAAATCAGCCCCAGCATTTT
TRBJ1-2 TRBD1 TRBV10-3 . CAIWTGTANYGYTF TGTGCCATCTGGACGGGGACAGCTAACTATGGCTACACCTTC
TRBJ1-4 . TRBV2 . CASKLIPNEKLFF TGTGCCAGCAAGTTAATTCCTAATGAAAAACTGTTTTTT
TRBJ2-7 TRBD1 TRBV7-3 few CASSPHRGQEQYF TGTGCCAGCAGCCCTCACAGGGGGCAAGAGCAGTACTTC
TRBJ2-2 . TRBV7-2 . CASGSTSTGELFF TGTGCCAGCGGATCCACTAGTACCGGGGAGCTGTTTTTT
TRBJ1-6 . TRBV19 few CASNRDYNSPLHF TGTGCCAGTAACCGGGACTACAATTCACCCCTCCACTTT
TRBJ2-7 . TRBV27 once CASSFRRAGSGEQYF TGTGCCAGCAGTTTTCGACGGGCAGGGTCAGGCGAGCAGTACTTC
TRBJ1-1 TRBD1 TRBV11-3 . CASSENDRDRNTEAFF TGTGCCAGCAGCGAAAATGACCGGGACAGGAACACTGAAGCTTTCTTT
TRBJ1-2 . TRBV7-9 . CASSNLRGRGDGYTF TGTGCCAGCAGCAACCTCCGGGGGAGGGGAGATGGCTACACCTTC
TRBJ2-1 TRBD1 TRBV4-1 . CASSHGDRVYNEQFF TGCGCCAGCAGCCATGGGGACAGGGTATACAATGAGCAGTTCTTC
TRBJ2-2 . TRBV7-3 . CASSLYGIGELFF TGTGCCAGCAGCTTATATGGGATCGGGGAGCTGTTTTTT
TRBJ2-1 . TRBV29-1 . CSGRVVDNEQFF TGCAGCGGCCGCGTGGTAGACAATGAGCAGTTCTTC
TRBJ1-5 . TRBV6-6 . CASSSGGNQPQHF TGTGCCAGCAGTTCGGGGGGCAATCAGCCCCAGCATTTT
TRBJ2-2 . TRBV15 . CATSRGQGFIGELFF TGTGCCACCAGCAGAGGGCAGGGTTTTATCGGGGAGCTGTTTTTT
TRBJ2-3 . TRBV5-4 . CASSPRTDTDTQYF TGTGCCAGCAGCCCCCGGACGGACACAGATACGCAGTATTTT
TRBJ1-2 TRBD1 TRBV12-5 . CASGLRGQGGSYGYTF TGTGCTAGTGGTTTAAGGGGACAGGGGGGAAGCTATGGCTACACCTTC
TRBJ2-7 TRBD1 TRBV29-1 . CSVSRDRDSYEQYF TGCAGCGTGAGTCGGGACAGAGACTCCTACGAGCAGTACTTC
TRBJ1-4 . TRBV2 . CASSRSENEKLFF TGTGCCAGCAGTCGGTCAGAAAATGAAAAACTGTTTTTT
TRBJ1-2 TRBD1 TRBV19 . CASSTPGTGGASKGYTF TGTGCCAGTAGTACCCCGGGGACAGGGGGCGCGTCAAAAGGCTACACCTTC
TRBJ1-5 TRBD1 TRBV6-6 . CASSSQGAYQPQHF TGTGCCAGCAGTTCACAGGGGGCGTATCAGCCCCAGCATTTT
TRBJ2-5 TRBD2 TRBV2 . CASSEGARGAGGKETQYF TGTGCCAGCAGTGAAGGGGCGAGGGGAGCGGGGGGTAAAGAGACCCAGTACTTC
TRBJ1-1 . TRBV2 . CASSVEWTPNTEAFF TGTGCCAGCAGTGTAGAATGGACACCGAACACTGAAGCTTTCTTT
TRBJ2-3 . TRBV5-5 . CASSLGLSRTDTQYF TGTGCCAGCAGCTTGGGACTTTCCCGCACAGATACGCAGTATTTT
TRBJ2-1 . TRBV19 . CASSLRGSYNEQFF TGTGCCAGTAGCCTCCGGGGCTCCTACAATGAGCAGTTCTTC
TRBJ2-1 . TRBV12-5 . CASGLGTYNEQFF TGTGCTAGTGGTTTAGGCACCTACAATGAGCAGTTCTTC
TRBJ1-5 . TRBV6-6 . CASSYGESNQPQHF TGTGCCAGCAGTTATGGGGAAAGCAATCAGCCCCAGCATTTT
TRBJ2-1 . TRBV9 . CASSVVGGAVDEQFF TGTGCCAGCAGCGTAGTTGGGGGGGCCGTAGATGAGCAGTTCTTC
TRBJ1-4 . TRBV4-1 . CASSLRTAGDEKLFF TGCGCCAGCAGCCTAAGGACGGCAGGGGATGAAAAACTGTTTTTT
TRBJ2-1 . TRBV6-4 few CASSRGDEQFF TGTGCCAGCAGCCGGGGCGATGAGCAGTTCTTC
TRBJ2-1 TRBD1 TRBV7-9 . CASSLGGTGGFDEQFF TGTGCCAGCAGCTTAGGCGGGACAGGGGGCTTCGATGAGCAGTTCTTC
TRBJ2-7 . TRBV5-1 once CASSLADATYEQYF TGCGCCAGCAGCTTGGCGGACGCTACCTACGAGCAGTACTTC
TRBJ2-1 TRBD2 TRBV9 . CASSVDGGAYNEQFF TGTGCCAGCAGCGTAGACGGGGGGGCCTACAATGAGCAGTTCTTC
TRBJ1-2 . TRBV5-1 . CASSLLPDINYGYTF TGCGCCAGCAGCTTGTTGCCAGATATTAACTATGGCTACACCTTC
TRBJ2-7 . TRBV21-1 . CASSKRGGGPPHEQYF TGTGCCAGCAGCAAACGGGGCGGGGGGCCCCCCCACGAGCAGTACTTC
TRBJ2-7 TRBD1 TRBV19 few CASSITGGREQYF TGTGCCAGTAGCATAACAGGGGGTCGGGAGCAGTACTTC
TRBJ1-5 . TRBV7-2 . CASSLLLNQPQHF TGTGCCAGCAGCTTATTGCTCAATCAGCCCCAGCATTTT
TRBJ1-1 TRBD1 TRBV5-1 once CASSPLVRTGGTEAFF TGCGCCAGCAGCCCATTAGTTCGGACAGGGGGCACTGAAGCTTTCTTT
TRBJ2-7 . TRBV11-3 . CASSLDGYEQYF TGTGCCAGCAGCTTAGACGGCTACGAGCAGTACTTC